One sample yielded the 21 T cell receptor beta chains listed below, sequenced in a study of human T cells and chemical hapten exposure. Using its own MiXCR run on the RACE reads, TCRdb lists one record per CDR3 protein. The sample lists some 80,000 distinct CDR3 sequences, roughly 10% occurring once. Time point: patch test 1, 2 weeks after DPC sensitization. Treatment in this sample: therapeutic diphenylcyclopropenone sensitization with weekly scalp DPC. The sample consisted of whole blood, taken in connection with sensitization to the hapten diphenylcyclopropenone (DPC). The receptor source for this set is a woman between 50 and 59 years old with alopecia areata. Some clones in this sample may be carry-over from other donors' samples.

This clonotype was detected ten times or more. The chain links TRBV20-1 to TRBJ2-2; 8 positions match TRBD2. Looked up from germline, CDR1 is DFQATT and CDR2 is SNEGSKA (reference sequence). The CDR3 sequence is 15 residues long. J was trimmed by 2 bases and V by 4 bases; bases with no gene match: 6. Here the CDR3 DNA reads TGCAGTGCTACCGGGACTAGGGCCAACACCGGGGAGCTGTTTTTT. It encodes CSATGTRANTGELFF.

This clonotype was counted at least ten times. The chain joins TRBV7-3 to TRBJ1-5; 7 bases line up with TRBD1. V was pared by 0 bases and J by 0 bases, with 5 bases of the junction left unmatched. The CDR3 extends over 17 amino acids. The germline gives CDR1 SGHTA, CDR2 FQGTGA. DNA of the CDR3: TGTGCCAGCAGCTTAACCCTGGGACAGTATAGCAATCAGCCCCAGCATTTT. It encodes CASSLTLGQYSNQPQHF.

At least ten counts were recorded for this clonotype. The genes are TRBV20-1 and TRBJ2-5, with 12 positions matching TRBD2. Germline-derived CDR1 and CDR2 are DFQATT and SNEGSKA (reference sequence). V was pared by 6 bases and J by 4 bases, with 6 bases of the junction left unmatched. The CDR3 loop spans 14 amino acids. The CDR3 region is CSAALLAGGETQYF. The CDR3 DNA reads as TGCAGTGCCGCCCTACTAGCGGGAGGAGAGACCCAGTACTTC.

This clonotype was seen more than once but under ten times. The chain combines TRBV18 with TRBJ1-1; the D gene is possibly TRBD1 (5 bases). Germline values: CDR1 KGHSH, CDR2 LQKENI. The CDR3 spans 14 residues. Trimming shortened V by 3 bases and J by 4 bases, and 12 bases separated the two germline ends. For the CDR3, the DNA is TGTGCCAGCTCACCGACTCCGGGGGGCACTGAAGCTTTCTTT. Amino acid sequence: CASSPTPGGTEAFF.

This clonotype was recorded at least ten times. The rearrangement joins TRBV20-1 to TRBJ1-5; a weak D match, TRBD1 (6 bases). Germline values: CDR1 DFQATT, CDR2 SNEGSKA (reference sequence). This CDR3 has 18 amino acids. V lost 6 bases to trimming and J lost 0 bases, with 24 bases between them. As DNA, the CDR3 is TGCAGTGCGAAAAAAACAGGGTCGGGGAGCTATAGCAATCAGCCCCAGCATTTT. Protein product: CSAKKTGSGSYSNQPQHF.

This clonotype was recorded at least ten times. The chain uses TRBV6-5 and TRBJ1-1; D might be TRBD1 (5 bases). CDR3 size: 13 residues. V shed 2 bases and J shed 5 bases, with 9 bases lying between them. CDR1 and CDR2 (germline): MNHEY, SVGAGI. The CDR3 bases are TGTGCCAGCAGTTACAGGTGGGGGACTGAAGCTTTCTTT. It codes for CASSYRWGTEAFF.

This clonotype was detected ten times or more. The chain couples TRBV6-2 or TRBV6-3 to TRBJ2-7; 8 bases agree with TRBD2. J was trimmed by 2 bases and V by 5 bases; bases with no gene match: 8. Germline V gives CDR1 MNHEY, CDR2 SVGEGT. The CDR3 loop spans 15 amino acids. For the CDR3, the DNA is TGTGCCAGCAGTAAACAGCGGGAGACAGCCTACGAGCAGTACTTC. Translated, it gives CASSKQRETAYEQYF.

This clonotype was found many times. The CDR3 is CASSLRGGPSYEQYF. For the CDR3, the DNA is TGTGCCAGCAGCCTCCGTGGAGGGCCCTCCTACGAGCAGTACTTC. The chain carries TRBV3-1 and TRBJ2-7; TRBD2 might be the D (6 bases). V was clipped by 4 bases and J by 0 bases, with 13 bases between them. Germline CDR1 is LGHDT and CDR2 is YNNKEL (reference sequence). This CDR3 comprises 15 residues.

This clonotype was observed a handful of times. The CDR3 region is CASSLDTGPNTEAFF. The CDR3 bases are TGTGCCAGCAGCTTAGATACGGGACCGAACACTGAAGCTTTCTTT. The chain joins TRBV11-3 to TRBJ1-1, with D possibly TRBD1 on 5 matching bases. This CDR3 contains 15 residues. The germline gives CDR1 SGHNT, CDR2 YENEEA. Trimming cost V 0 bases and J 1 base, with 9 bases left between them.

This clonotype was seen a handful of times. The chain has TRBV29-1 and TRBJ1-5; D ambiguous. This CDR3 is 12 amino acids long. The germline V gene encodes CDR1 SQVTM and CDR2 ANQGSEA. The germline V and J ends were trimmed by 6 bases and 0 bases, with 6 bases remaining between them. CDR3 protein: CSVLSSNQPQHF. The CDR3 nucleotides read TGCAGCGTCCTAAGTAGCAATCAGCCCCAGCATTTT.

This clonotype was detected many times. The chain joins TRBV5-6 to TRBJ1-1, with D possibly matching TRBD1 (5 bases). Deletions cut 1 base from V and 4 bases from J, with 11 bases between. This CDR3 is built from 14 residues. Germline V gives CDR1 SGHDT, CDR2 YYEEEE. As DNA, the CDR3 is TGTGCCAGCAGCTTGTGGGGGAGGGCCACTGAAGCTTTCTTT. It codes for CASSLWGRATEAFF.

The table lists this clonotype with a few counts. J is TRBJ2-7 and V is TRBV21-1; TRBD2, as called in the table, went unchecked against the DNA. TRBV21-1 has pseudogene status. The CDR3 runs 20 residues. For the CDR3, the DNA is TGTGCCATCGTGCCTTCGGCCGGGGTCGCGGGAGGCCCACCATCCTACGAGCAGTACTTC. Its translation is CAIVPSAGVAGGPPSYEQYF.

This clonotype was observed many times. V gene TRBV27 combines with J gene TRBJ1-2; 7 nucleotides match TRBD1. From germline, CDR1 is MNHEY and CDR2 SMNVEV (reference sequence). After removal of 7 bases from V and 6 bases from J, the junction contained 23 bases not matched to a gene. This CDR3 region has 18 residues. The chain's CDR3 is CASTGNRDSLLWGNGYTF. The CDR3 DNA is TGTGCCAGCACCGGGAACCGGGACAGTCTCCTCTGGGGCAATGGCTACACCTTC.

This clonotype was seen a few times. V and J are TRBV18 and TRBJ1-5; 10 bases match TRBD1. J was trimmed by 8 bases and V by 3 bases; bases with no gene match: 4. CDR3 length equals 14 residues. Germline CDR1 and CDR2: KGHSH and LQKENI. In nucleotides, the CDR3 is TGTGCCAGCTCACCGGGACAGGGGAAGGAGCCCCAGCATTTT. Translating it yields CASSPGQGKEPQHF.

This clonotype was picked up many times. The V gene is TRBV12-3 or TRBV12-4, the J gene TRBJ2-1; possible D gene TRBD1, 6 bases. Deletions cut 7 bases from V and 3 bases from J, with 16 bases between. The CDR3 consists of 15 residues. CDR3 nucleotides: TGTGCCAGCACCCCAGGGGCCCTACTCTACAATGAGCAGTTCTTC. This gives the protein CASTPGALLYNEQFF.

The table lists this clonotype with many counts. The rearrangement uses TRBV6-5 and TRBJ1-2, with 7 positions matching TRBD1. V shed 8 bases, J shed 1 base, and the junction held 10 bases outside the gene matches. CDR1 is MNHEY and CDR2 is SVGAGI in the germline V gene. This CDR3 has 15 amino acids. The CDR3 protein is CASSLAGGDNYGYTF. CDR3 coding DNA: TGTGCCAGCTCGCTTGCAGGGGGAGATAACTATGGCTACACCTTC.

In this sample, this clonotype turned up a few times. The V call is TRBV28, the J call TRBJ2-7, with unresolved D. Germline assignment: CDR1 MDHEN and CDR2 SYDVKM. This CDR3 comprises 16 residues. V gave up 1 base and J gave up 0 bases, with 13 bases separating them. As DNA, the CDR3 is TGTGCCAGCAGTTTATACGGCCTAGATACCTCCTACGAGCAGTACTTC. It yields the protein CASSLYGLDTSYEQYF.

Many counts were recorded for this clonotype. The CDR3 here is CASSEGENRGWSYEQYF. The CDR3 coding sequence is TGTGCCAGCAGTGAGGGGGAAAACAGGGGCTGGTCCTACGAGCAGTACTTC. The chain combines TRBV2 with TRBJ2-7, with 7 bases that match TRBD1. Germline V CDR1 and CDR2: SNHLY, FYNNEI. V was clipped by 3 bases and J by 1 base; unmatched bases: 12. The CDR3 covers 17 residues.

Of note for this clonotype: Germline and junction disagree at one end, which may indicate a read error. For the CDR3, the DNA is TGCGCCAGCATTACGGGACAGCTTAGCAATCAGCCCCAGCATTTT. Translating gives CASITGQLSNQPQHF. The chain recombines TRBV28 with TRBJ1-5, with 7 bases aligning to TRBD1. This CDR3 comprises 15 residues. The germline V gene encodes CDR1 MDHEN and CDR2 SYDVKM.

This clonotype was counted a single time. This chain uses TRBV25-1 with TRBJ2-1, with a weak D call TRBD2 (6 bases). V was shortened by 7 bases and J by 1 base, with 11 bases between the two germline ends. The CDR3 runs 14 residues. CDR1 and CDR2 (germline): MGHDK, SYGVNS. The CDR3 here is CASTSRESYNEQFF. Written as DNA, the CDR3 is TGTGCCAGCACAAGTCGGGAGTCCTACAATGAGCAGTTCTTC.

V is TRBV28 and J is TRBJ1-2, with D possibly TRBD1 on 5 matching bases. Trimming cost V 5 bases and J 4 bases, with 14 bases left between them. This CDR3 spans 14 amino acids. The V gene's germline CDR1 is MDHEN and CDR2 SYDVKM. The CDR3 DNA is TGTGCCAGCAGTCTACCGGGACTGGTCTATGGCTACACCTTC. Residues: CASSLPGLVYGYTF.